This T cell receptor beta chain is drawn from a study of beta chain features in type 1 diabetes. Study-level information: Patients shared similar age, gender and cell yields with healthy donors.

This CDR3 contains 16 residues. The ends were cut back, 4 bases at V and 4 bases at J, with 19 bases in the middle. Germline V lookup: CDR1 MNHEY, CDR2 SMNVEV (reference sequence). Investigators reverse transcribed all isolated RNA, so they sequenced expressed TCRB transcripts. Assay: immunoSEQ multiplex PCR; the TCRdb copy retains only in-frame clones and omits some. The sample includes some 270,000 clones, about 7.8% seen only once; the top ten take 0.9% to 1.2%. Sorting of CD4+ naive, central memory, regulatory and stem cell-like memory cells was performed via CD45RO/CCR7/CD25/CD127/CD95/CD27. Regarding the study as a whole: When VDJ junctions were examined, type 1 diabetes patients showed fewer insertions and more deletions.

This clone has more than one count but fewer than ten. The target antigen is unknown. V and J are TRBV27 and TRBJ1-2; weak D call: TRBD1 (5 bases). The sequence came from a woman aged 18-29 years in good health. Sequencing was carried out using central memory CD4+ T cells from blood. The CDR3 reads CASSSGLRGDPYGYTF. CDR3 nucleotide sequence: TGTGCCAGCAGTTCGGGACTGCGAGGGGACCCCTATGGCTACACCTTC.